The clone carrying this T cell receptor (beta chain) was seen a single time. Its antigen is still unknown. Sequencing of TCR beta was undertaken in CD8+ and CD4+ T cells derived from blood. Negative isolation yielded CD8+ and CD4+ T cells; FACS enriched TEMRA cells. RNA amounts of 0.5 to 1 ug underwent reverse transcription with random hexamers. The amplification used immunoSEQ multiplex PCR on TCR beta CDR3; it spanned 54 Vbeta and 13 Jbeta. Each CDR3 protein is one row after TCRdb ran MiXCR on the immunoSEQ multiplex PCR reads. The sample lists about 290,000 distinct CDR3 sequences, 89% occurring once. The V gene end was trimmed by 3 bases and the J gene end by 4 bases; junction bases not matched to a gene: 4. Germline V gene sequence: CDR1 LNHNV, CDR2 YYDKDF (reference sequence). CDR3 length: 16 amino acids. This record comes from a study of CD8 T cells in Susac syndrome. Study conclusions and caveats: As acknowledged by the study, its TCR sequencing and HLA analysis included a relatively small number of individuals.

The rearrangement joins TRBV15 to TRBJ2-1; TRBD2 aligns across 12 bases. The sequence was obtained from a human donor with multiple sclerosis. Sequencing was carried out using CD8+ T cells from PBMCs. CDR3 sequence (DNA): TGTGCCACCAGCAGTTCCGGGACTAGCGGGTACAATGAGCAGTTCTTC. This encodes CATSSSGTSGYNEQFF.